The next 25 T cell receptor beta chains were all read from a single sample in a study of cytomegalovirus exposure and HLA in healthy donors. PCR primers comprised 60 Vbeta and 13 Jbeta primers. This table comes from immunoSEQ multiplex PCR, and its TCRdb copy is limited to in-frame clones, with some not included. The table shows 150,000 to 200,000 clones, with around 80% occurring only once. The source material was PBMCs. Every receptor here comes from a girl between 5 and 17 years old in good health and CMV-seropositive.

This chain joins TRBV7-8 and TRBJ2-2; tentative D call: TRBD1 (5 bases). CDR1 is SGHVS and CDR2 is FQNEAQ in the germline V gene. Trimming pared 1 base from V and 2 bases from J, leaving 14 bases between. The CDR3 contains 17 residues. CDR3 sequence (DNA): TGTGCCAGCAGCTTAGTAGTTTGGCAGGGTAACACCGGGGAGCTGTTTTTT. Residues: CASSLVVWQGNTGELFF.

This clone was seen just once. This rearrangement joins TRBV7-3 to TRBJ2-1, with a tentative D call TRBD2 (7 bases). The V gene's germline CDR1 is SGHTA and CDR2 FQGTGA. The V end was cut by 5 bases, the J end by 0 bases, with 11 bases between. CDR3 size: 15 residues. The chain's CDR3 is CASSRRGGSYNEQFF. Here the CDR3 DNA reads TGTGCCAGCAGCCGAAGGGGGGGCTCCTACAATGAGCAGTTCTTC.

The chain employs TRBV30 and TRBJ1-1; perhaps TRBD1 as D (5 bases). V was clipped by 2 bases and J by 1 base, with 20 bases between them. This CDR3 has 17 residues. The germline CDR1 and CDR2 sequences are GTSNPN and SVGIG (reference sequence). The CDR3 here is CAWSPGGGWLENTEAFF. The CDR3 DNA is TGTGCCTGGAGTCCGGGGGGAGGGTGGTTGGAGAACACTGAAGCTTTCTTT. The full variable domain, completed using reference TRBV30 and TRBJ1-1, is SQTIHQWPATLVQPVGSPLSLECTVEGTSNPNLYWYRQAAGRGLQLLFYSVGIGQISSEVPQNLSASRPQDRQFILSSKKLLLSDSGFYLCAWSPGGGWLENTEAFFGQGTRLTVV.

This clone was detected a few times. The chain couples TRBV30 to TRBJ1-1; 10 bases fit TRBD1. V lost 4 bases, J lost 4 bases, and 6 bases stayed unmatched. Germline assignment: CDR1 GTSNPN and CDR2 SVGIG (reference sequence). This CDR3 has 14 amino acids. Here the CDR3 reads CAWTPGQGSTEAFF. For the CDR3, the DNA is TGTGCCTGGACCCCGGGACAGGGGTCCACTGAAGCTTTCTTT.

The V and J genes are TRBV10-3 and TRBJ2-5; perhaps TRBD1 as D (5 bases). Per the germline V gene, CDR1 is ENHRY and CDR2 is SYGVKD. The length of the CDR3 is 13 residues. V was pared by 6 bases and J by 0 bases, with 8 bases between. The DNA of the CDR3 is TGTGCCATCAGGGGGCAGGACCAAGAGACCCAGTACTTC. Its protein product is CAIRGQDQETQYF.

This clone was seen just once. The V and J genes are TRBV2 and TRBJ1-2; no definite D call. The CDR3 is 14 amino acids. Per the germline V gene, CDR1 is SNHLY and CDR2 is FYNNEI. Between the trimmed V and J ends, which lost 8 bases and 4 bases, there was a span of 17 bases. The CDR3 sequence: CASAKDTTIYGYTF. In nucleotides, the CDR3 is TGTGCCAGCGCTAAGGATACTACCATCTATGGCTACACCTTC.

The chain uses TRBV27 and TRBJ1-6, with TRBD1 as a possible D gene (6 bases). The CDR3 is 15 residues long. The V end was cut by 6 bases, the J end by 3 bases, with 12 bases between. The germline gives CDR1 MNHEY, CDR2 SMNVEV (reference sequence). DNA for the CDR3: TGTGCCAGCAGCCTGGGAGGGGGCTATAATTCACCCCTCCACTTT. This translates into CASSLGGGYNSPLHF.

This rearrangement joins TRBV30 to TRBJ1-1; no definite D call. V gave up 2 bases and J gave up 1 base, with 11 bases separating them. Germline CDR1 and CDR2: GTSNPN and SVGIG (reference sequence). The CDR3 is 14 residues long. The CDR3 loop reads CAWSPGGWNTEAFF. The CDR3 region has the DNA TGTGCCTGGAGTCCTGGAGGGTGGAACACTGAAGCTTTCTTT.

The CDR3 sequence: CASDRELLNTGELFF. Written as DNA, the CDR3 is TGTGCCAGCGATCGGGAGCTTTTGAACACCGGGGAGCTGTTTTTT. The genes are TRBV2 and TRBJ2-2; possibly TRBD2 for D (6 bases). CDR1 is SNHLY, CDR2 FYNNEI, per germline. The CDR3 is 15 residues long. Trimming removed 8 bases from V and 1 base from J, with 14 bases in between.

This chain links TRBV7-2 with TRBJ2-7; 10 nucleotides agree with TRBD2. Looked up from germline, CDR1 is SGHTA and CDR2 is FQGNSA. V gave up 1 base and J gave up 6 bases; unmatched junction bases: 3. The CDR3 consists of 14 residues. Written as DNA, the CDR3 is TGTGCCAGCAGCTTAGTTAGCGGGGGGCGCGAGCAGTACTTC. This translates into CASSLVSGGREQYF.

With regard to this clone: Its ends do not fully match the called genes, so a read error is possible. The chain combines TRBV5-6 with TRBJ1-1, with 10 nucleotides matching TRBD1. Germline V gives CDR1 SGHDT, CDR2 YYEEEE. The CDR3 totals 18 residues. The CDR3 nucleotides are TGTGACAGCAGCTTGTGGGCCGGGACAGGGGTCATGAACACTGAAGCTTTCTTT. Its translation is CDSSLWAGTGVMNTEAFF.

This chain connects TRBV5-6 to TRBJ2-5; no clear D gene. The CDR3 consists of 11 residues. V was clipped by 7 bases and J by 0 bases, with 4 bases between them. From germline, CDR1 is SGHDT and CDR2 YYEEEE. The CDR3 sequence: CASSNQETQYF. The CDR3 coding sequence is TGTGCCAGCTCTAACCAAGAGACCCAGTACTTC.

The gene calls are TRBV6-6 and TRBJ1-1; D not certain. The ends were cut back, 0 bases at V and 0 bases at J, with 11 bases in the middle. Germline CDR1 reads MNHNY; CDR2 reads SVGAGI (reference sequence). This CDR3 has 16 residues. For the CDR3, the DNA is TGTGCCAGCAGTTACTCCTTGGAGGGCATGAACACTGAAGCTTTCTTT. Its translation is CASSYSLEGMNTEAFF.

In its sample, this clone was seen once. The V call is TRBV19, the J call TRBJ2-1; 9 nucleotides agree with TRBD1. J gave up 5 bases and V 2 bases, and 7 bases lay outside the gene matches. The CDR3 loop spans 16 amino acids. CDR1 and CDR2 from the germline V gene are LNHDA and SQIVND (reference sequence). The CDR3 reads CASSIWTGVFHNEQFF. CDR3 nucleotides: TGTGCCAGTAGTATATGGACAGGGGTTTTTCACAATGAGCAGTTCTTC.

V is TRBV7-2 and J is TRBJ2-7, with D unclear. The CDR3 is 14 residues long. Germline lookup yields CDR1 SGHTA and CDR2 FQGNSA. Trimming removed 2 bases from V and 2 bases from J, with 10 bases in between. CDR3 residues: CASSLLGRPYEQYF. CDR3 nucleotides: TGTGCCAGCAGCTTATTGGGCAGGCCCTACGAGCAGTACTTC.

The chain uses TRBV11-3 and TRBJ2-1, with 7 bases matching TRBD1. This CDR3 comprises 12 residues. Germline CDR1 is SGHNT and CDR2 is YENEEA. J was trimmed by 7 bases and V by 5 bases; bases with no gene match: 2. The CDR3 coding sequence is TGTGCCAGCAGCCAGACAGGGAATGAGCAGTTCTTC. Its protein is CASSQTGNEQFF.

The count of this clone is one. The DNA of the CDR3 is TGTGCCAGCAGTTACCGGGACAGGGTCGAAAAACTGTTTTTT. It translates to CASSYRDRVEKLFF. The V gene is TRBV28, the J gene TRBJ1-4, with 9 bases lining up with TRBD1. Trimming cost V 4 bases and J 8 bases; bases outside gene matches: 5. Germline CDR1 is MDHEN and CDR2 is SYDVKM. This CDR3 is built from 14 residues.

The chain combines TRBV7-9 with TRBJ1-2; D gene uncertain. CDR1 SEHNR and CDR2 FQNEAQ come from the germline V gene (reference sequence). The CDR3 has 13 amino acids. V lost 2 bases, J lost 11 bases, and 15 bases lay in between. CDR3 in amino acids: CASSLNTYPLYTF. The CDR3 bases are TGTGCCAGCAGCTTAAATACCTATCCCCTATACACCTTC.

The chain carries TRBV10-2 and TRBJ1-1; 9 nucleotides match TRBD1. The V segment lost 6 bases and the J segment 5 bases; nucleotides outside the gene matches: 7. The germline gives CDR1 WSHSY, CDR2 SAAADI. The CDR3 consists of 14 residues. The CDR3: CASREQGAVTEAFF. In nucleotides, the CDR3 is TGCGCCAGCAGGGAACAGGGGGCAGTAACTGAAGCTTTCTTT.

The rearrangement joins TRBV6-5 to TRBJ1-6; 10 bases agree with TRBD1. CDR1 MNHEY and CDR2 SVGAGI come from the germline V gene. The trim removed 6 bases at V and 8 bases at J, leaving 4 bases unmatched. The CDR3 is 14 residues long. In DNA form, the CDR3 reads TGTGCCAGCAGGACAGGGGGCTGGGATTCACCCCTCCACTTT. Amino acid sequence: CASRTGGWDSPLHF.

The chain is built from TRBV30 and TRBJ1-1; D unclear. Germline V gene data show CDR1 as GTSNPN and CDR2 as SVGIG (reference sequence). The length of the CDR3 is 13 residues. The V end was cut by 2 bases, the J end by 11 bases, with 18 bases between. CDR3: CAWSLRDAADAFF. As DNA, the CDR3 is TGTGCCTGGAGTTTGAGGGATGCAGCCGATGCTTTCTTT.

The sample holds a few counts of this clone. Different DNA sequences within this sample yield the same CDR3. V and J are TRBV2 and TRBJ2-3, with 7 bases that match TRBD2. CDR1 SNHLY and CDR2 FYNNEI come from the germline V gene. The CDR3 is made up of 13 amino acids. The J segment lost 5 bases and the V segment lost 1 base, leaving 0 bases of the junction unmatched. CDR3 sequence reads: CASSEGGGDTQYF. The CDR3 coding sequence is TGTGCCAGCAGTGAAGGGGGGGGAGATACGCAGTATTTT.

The gene calls are TRBV7-2 and TRBJ1-1, with D perhaps TRBD1 (6 bases). The CDR3 extends over 14 amino acids. The V end lost 5 bases, the J end lost 4 bases, and 14 bases lay between the germline ends. Per germline, CDR1 SGHTA and CDR2 FQGNSA. The CDR3 loop reads CASSKQGWTTEAFF. CDR3 bases: TGTGCCAGCAGCAAACAGGGATGGACCACTGAAGCTTTCTTT.

This clone was picked up a small number of times. V and J are TRBV9 and TRBJ1-2; TRBD1 is a possible D gene (6 bases). Germline CDR1 and CDR2: SGDLS and YYNGEE. The V and J ends lost 0 bases and 3 bases respectively, with 12 bases between them. The CDR3 consists of 15 residues. In DNA, the CDR3 is TGTGCCAGCAGCGTAGGGTGGGGGCGCGACTATGGCTACACCTTC. It translates to CASSVGWGRDYGYTF.

The chain carries TRBV2 and TRBJ2-5; a possible D gene is TRBD1 (5 bases). V was clipped by 5 bases and J by 5 bases, with 18 bases between them. Germline loops: CDR1 SNHLY, CDR2 FYNNEI. CDR3 length: 15 residues. This chain's CDR3 is CASSLRGAAGETQYF. The CDR3 coding sequence is TGTGCCAGCAGTCTCCGTGGGGCAGCAGGGGAGACCCAGTACTTC.